This is a list of T cell receptor beta chains from one sample in a study of spatial heterogeneity in lung cancer. TCRdb re-called the 5' RACE reads with MiXCR, one entry per CDR3 protein. The table lists over 35,000 distinct CDR3 sequences, roughly a tenth of them singletons. The source material was PBMCs, sampled at follow-up. These receptors were collected from a female donor with early-stage non-small cell lung cancer. CDR3s include the opening cysteine and the closing phenylalanine or tryptophan. D genes are given only for firm matches. Part of the rows lack a size; the others show once, few, many or a class for expanded clones.

clone size,V gene,J gene,D gene,CDR3 protein,CDR3 DNA
.,TRBV5-1,TRBJ2-7,.,CASSLGSVYEQYF,TGCGCCAGCAGCTTGGGTTCAGTATACGAGCAGTACTTC
.,TRBV6-5,TRBJ2-3,TRBD1,CASRASINRDRNTQYF,TGTGCCAGCAGAGCATCAATAAACAGGGACAGGAATACGCAGTATTTT
many,TRBV28,TRBJ2-5,TRBD2,CASSPFGLAGIETQYF,TGTGCCAGCAGTCCCTTCGGACTAGCGGGGATCGAGACCCAGTACTTC
many,TRBV14,TRBJ1-2,.,CASSQDIQYGYTF,TGTGCCAGCAGCCAAGATATCCAATATGGCTACACCTTC
few,TRBV20-1,TRBJ2-3,TRBD2,CSARDLQRGSTDTQYF,TGCAGTGCTAGAGATCTCCAGCGGGGTAGCACAGATACGCAGTATTTT
.,TRBV6-6,TRBJ2-2,TRBD1,CASRRTGVGELFF,TGTGCCAGCAGACGCACAGGGGTCGGGGAGCTGTTTTTT
few,TRBV2,TRBJ2-7,.,CASITTGSSYEQYF,TGTGCCAGCATTACGACGGGGAGCTCCTACGAGCAGTACTTC
.,TRBV20-1,TRBJ2-3,TRBD1,CSASRDSLTTDTQYF,TGCAGTGCTAGCCGGGACAGTCTCACCACAGATACGCAGTATTTT
many,TRBV4-1,TRBJ1-2,.,CASKVLVTNYGYTF,TGCGCCAGCAAGGTTTTAGTGACTAACTATGGCTACACCTTC
.,TRBV18,TRBJ1-1,.,CASSPPGGPGPEAFF,TGTGCCAGCTCACCACCGGGCGGCCCCGGCCCTGAAGCTTTCTTT
.,TRBV4-1,TRBJ2-7,TRBD2,CASSQLALAGDEQYF,TGCGCCAGCAGCCAATTGGCACTAGCGGGGGACGAGCAGTACTTC
.,TRBV4-3,TRBJ2-3,TRBD1,CASSPEGARDTQYF,TGCGCCAGCAGCCCTGAGGGGGCAAGAGATACGCAGTATTTT
many,TRBV20-1,TRBJ2-1,.,CSAPFTVLVNEQFF,TGCAGTGCTCCTTTTACCGTTCTAGTAAACGAGCAGTTCTTC
few,TRBV30,TRBJ2-5,TRBD2,CAWSVGRGIGTQYF,TGTGCCTGGAGTGTCGGGCGGGGGATTGGGACCCAGTACTTC
few,TRBV4-3,TRBJ2-2,.,CASSQDERDTITGELFF,TGCGCCAGCAGCCAAGATGAACGGGACACCATCACCGGGGAGCTGTTTTTT
few,TRBV5-6,TRBJ1-6,.,CASSYRSRPGSPLHF,TGTGCCAGCAGCTACCGTTCCAGGCCAGGATCACCCCTCCACTTT
.,TRBV5-6,TRBJ1-5,TRBD1,CASTPGSADRGRVRQPQHF,TGTGCCAGCACCCCAGGGAGTGCGGACAGGGGAAGGGTCAGGCAGCCCCAGCATTTT
few,TRBV29-1,TRBJ2-7,.,CSVTKVGYEQYF,TGCAGCGTTACAAAAGTGGGCTACGAGCAGTACTTC
many,TRBV7-6,TRBJ2-3,.,CASSFPGDSTGDTQYF,TGTGCCAGCAGCTTCCCCGGGGATTCCACAGGAGATACGCAGTATTTT
many,TRBV7-9,TRBJ2-7,TRBD1,CASSRDRSQSSYEQYF,TGTGCCAGCAGCCGGGACAGATCTCAAAGCTCCTACGAGCAGTACTTC